The clone carrying this TCR beta chain was counted a few times. Its antigen is unknown. These data come from a study of blood T cells in healthy people across ages. Study-wide findings and caveats: Fewer expanded clones and more diversity marked long-lived versus aged donors.

There are 15 residues in the CDR3. Germline V lookup: CDR1 MNHEY, CDR2 SVGAGI. V was cut by 6 bases and J by 4 bases, with 18 bases left in between. Primed by a sample-barcoded 5' primer and a J-beta primer mix, a second PCR proceeded for roughly 7 to 12 cycles. Samples each returned at least 3 million CDR3-containing paired-end reads. TCRdb analysed the 5' RACE reads with MiXCR anew, one entry per CDR3 protein. Here the sample spans over 1,500,000 distinct CDR3 sequences, just under 50% being singletons. The clonotype originates from a woman between 35 and 50 years old in good health. The chain uses TRBV6-5 and TRBJ2-5; the D gene is possibly TRBD1 (6 bases). Sequenced sample: blood. As DNA, the CDR3 is TGTGCCAGCAGCCGGACAGTTTTAACGGGAGAGACCCAGTACTTC. Translation gives CASSRTVLTGETQYF.